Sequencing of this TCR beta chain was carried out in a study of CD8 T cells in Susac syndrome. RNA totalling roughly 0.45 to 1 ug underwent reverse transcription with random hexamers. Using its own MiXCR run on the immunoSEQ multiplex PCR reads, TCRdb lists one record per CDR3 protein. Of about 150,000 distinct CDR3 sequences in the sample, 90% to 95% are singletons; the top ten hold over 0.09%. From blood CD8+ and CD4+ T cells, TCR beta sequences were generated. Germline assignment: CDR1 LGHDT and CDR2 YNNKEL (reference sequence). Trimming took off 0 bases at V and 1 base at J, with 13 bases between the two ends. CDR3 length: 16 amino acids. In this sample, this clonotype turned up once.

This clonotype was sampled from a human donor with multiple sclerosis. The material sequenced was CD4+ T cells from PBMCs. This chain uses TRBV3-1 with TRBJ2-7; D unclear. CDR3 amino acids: CASSQDAPKRSYEQYF. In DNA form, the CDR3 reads TGTGCCAGCAGCCAAGACGCTCCGAAACGTTCCTACGAGCAGTACTTC.